This T cell receptor (beta chain) came from a study of early T cells in non-severe SARS-CoV-2 infection. Study-level information: Unpaired chains resulted from sequencing bulk RNA of unsorted whole blood.

General study results and limits: Matching with VDJdb favored anti-spike CD8 responses (missing private and CD4 specificities).

The V gene lost 0 bases and the J gene lost 4 bases, with 18 bases spanning the gap. The CDR3 contains 16 residues. The germline V gene has CDR1 GTSNPN and CDR2 SVGIG (reference sequence). TCRdb re-analysed the 5' RACE reads in MiXCR, keeping a single row per CDR3 protein. This sample has 60,000 or so distinct CDR3 sequences; over 10% occur once, and the top ten carry under 1.5%. This clonotype was seen more than once but under ten times. Its specificity is not known. This material consisted of whole blood, taken at baseline. V gene TRBV30 combines with J gene TRBJ2-5; D is uncertain. The source is an adult who was a healthcare worker with PCR-confirmed SARS-CoV-2 infection or an uninfected control (not recorded which). The CDR3 loop reads CAWSVNRETSPETQYF. CDR3 coding DNA: TGTGCCTGGAGTGTAAACCGAGAGACTTCCCCAGAGACCCAGTACTTC. Using reference TRBV30 and TRBJ2-5 for the parts outside the CDR3, the full variable domain is SQTIHQWPATLVQPVGSPLSLECTVEGTSNPNLYWYRQAAGRGLQLLFYSVGIGQISSEVPQNLSASRPQDRQFILSSKKLLLSDSGFYLCAWSVNRETSPETQYFGPGTRLLVL.